This TCR beta chain appears in the sequencing data of a study of graft-versus-host responses after intestinal transplantation. From the graft tissue, intraepithelial and lamina propria lymphocytes were released through processing. Clones were sequenced by immunoSEQ multiplex PCR, and TCRdb holds only the in-frame ones, with some missing. The sample consists of around 11,000 clones, less than 80% of them appearing once. Looked up from germline, CDR1 is SGHVS and CDR2 is FNYEAQ. V gave up 5 bases and J gave up 2 bases, with 15 bases separating them. This CDR3 has 15 amino acids. The receptor comes from a human patient who received an intestinal transplant, so some T cells may come from the graft donor. The gene calls are TRBV7-6 and TRBJ1-1; D may be TRBD1 (5 bases). The sample in question was ileum tissue, obtained 23 days after intestinal transplant. The CDR3 is CASSDRGRVNTEAFF. For the CDR3, the DNA is TGTGCCAGCAGCGACCGGGGCAGGGTAAACACTGAAGCTTTCTTT.